Listed below are T cell receptor beta chains from one sample, sequenced in a study of T cell repertoires in cytomegalovirus infection. MiXCR was run by TCRdb on the reads, yielding one entry per CDR3 protein. This table holds approximately 910,000 distinct CDR3 sequences, 30% to 40% found once. The antigens of these receptors remain unknown. The sample in question was cultured CD8+ T cells from PBMCs, obtained from culture after CMV antigen stimulation. The receptors shown here come from a human donor in good health (CMV status not recorded). Some clones in this sample may be carry-over from other donors' samples. Each CDR3 is given with its conserved first and last residue. A D gene is named only where the DNA matches it firmly. Part of the rows lack a size; the others show once, few, many or a class for expanded clones.

clone size	J gene	D gene	V gene	CDR3 DNA	CDR3 protein
.	TRBJ2-1	.	TRBV27	TGTGCCAGCAGTTTAGTTCCACGGAATGAGCAGTTCTTC	CASSLVPRNEQFF
many	TRBJ2-2	.	TRBV12-3/TRBV12-4	TGTGCCAGCAGTTTAAGCGCCGGGGAGCTGTTTTTT	CASSLSAGELFF
.	TRBJ1-5	.	TRBV12-3/TRBV12-4	TGTGCCAGCAGTTCTGGACTCCAAGGGAGCCAGCCCCAGCATTTT	CASSSGLQGSQPQHF
.	TRBJ2-2	.	TRBV7-9	TGTGCCAGGATCTCGAACACCGGGGAGCTGTTTTTT	CARISNTGELFF
.	TRBJ1-2	TRBD1	TRBV11-1	TGTGCCAGCAGCTTATTGGGGACAGCCTCCTATGGCTACACCTTC	CASSLLGTASYGYTF
few	TRBJ1-1	.	TRBV11-1	TGTGCCAGCAGTCATCCGGGACGTGGGAACACTGAAGCTTTCTTT	CASSHPGRGNTEAFF
.	TRBJ1-2	TRBD1	TRBV12-3/TRBV12-4	TGTGCCAGCAGAGACAGGGCCTTACTTTATGGCTACACCTTC	CASRDRALLYGYTF
.	TRBJ2-4	.	TRBV4-2	TGTGCCAGCAGCCAAGATTTGACATCGCCTCTAGCCAAAAACATTCAGTACTTC	CASSQDLTSPLAKNIQYF
few	TRBJ1-1	.	TRBV6-6	TGTGCCAGCGTAAAAACTGAAGCTTTCTTT	CASVKTEAFF
few	TRBJ1-2	.	TRBV7-6	TGTGCCAGCAGCTCCGCACGGGCTTCAGTTTTTATAGGCTACACCTTC	CASSSARASVFIGYTF
few	TRBJ1-4	.	TRBV4-1	TGCGCCAGCAGCCAAGATCTAGGGATGGAAAAACTGTTTTTT	CASSQDLGMEKLFF
.	TRBJ1-2	TRBD1	TRBV6-2/TRBV6-3	TGTGCCAGCAGTTCGTTACCGGGACAGCCCCTCTTC	CASSSLPGQPLF
.	TRBJ2-3	TRBD2	TRBV7-7	TGTGCTAGCAGCCGTGGACTAGCGGGGGCCTCATACACAGATACGCAGTATTTT	CASSRGLAGASYTDTQYF
.	TRBJ1-4	.	TRBV11-1	TGTGCCAGCAGCCTCGGCACACAAGGCAGAAAACTGTTTTTT	CASSLGTQGRKLFF
few	TRBJ2-7	TRBD2	TRBV7-6	TGTGCCAGCAGCTCTGGGACTAGCGGCTCCTACGAGCAGTACTTC	CASSSGTSGSYEQYF
.	TRBJ1-4	.	TRBV13	TGTGCCAGCAGCACCCGACAGATGAATGAAAAACTGTTTTTT	CASSTRQMNEKLFF
.	TRBJ1-5	.	TRBV7-9	TGTGCCAGCAGCCCCAGCAAGGACAGTAAAAGCAATCAGCCCCAGCATTTT	CASSPSKDSKSNQPQHF
.	TRBJ2-7	.	TRBV5-3	TGTGCCAGCAGCTTGGAAAGATCCGTAGAGCAGTACTTC	CASSLERSVEQYF
many	TRBJ2-5	.	TRBV7-9	TGTGCCAGCAGCCAAACGGAGCGGCTTCTACAAGAAAACCAAGAGACCCAGTACTTC	CASSQTERLLQENQETQYF
.	TRBJ1-1	TRBD1	TRBV18	TGTGCCAGCTCAAAGGGACAGTTTAACACTGAAGCTTTCTTT	CASSKGQFNTEAFF